This T cell receptor (beta chain) was profiled in a study of early T cells in non-severe SARS-CoV-2 infection. Study as a whole: Chains were not paired, and sequencing was done on bulk RNA from unsorted whole blood. General study points: Private and CD4 specificities were missed by VDJdb matching, which favored anti-spike CD8 responses.

V gave up 3 bases and J gave up 4 bases; unmatched junction bases: 2. The CDR3 is 14 amino acids. This clonotype has only a few counts. Its cognate antigen is unknown. The TCR library protocol was used to attach unique molecular identifiers. These identifiers were attached to individual cDNA molecules. TCRdb called the 5' RACE reads again in MiXCR, with one record for every CDR3 protein. The data contain tens of thousands of distinct CDR3 sequences, about 4.5% of them singletons. The receptor was derived from an adult who was a healthcare worker with PCR-confirmed SARS-CoV-2 infection or an uninfected control (not recorded which). Sequencing used whole blood. V usage is TRBV12-3 or TRBV12-4 and J usage is TRBJ1-4; 7 bases fit TRBD1. This CDR3 reads CASSFRGLNEKLFF. CDR3 DNA sequence: TGTGCCAGCAGTTTTAGGGGGCTTAATGAAAAACTGTTTTTT.